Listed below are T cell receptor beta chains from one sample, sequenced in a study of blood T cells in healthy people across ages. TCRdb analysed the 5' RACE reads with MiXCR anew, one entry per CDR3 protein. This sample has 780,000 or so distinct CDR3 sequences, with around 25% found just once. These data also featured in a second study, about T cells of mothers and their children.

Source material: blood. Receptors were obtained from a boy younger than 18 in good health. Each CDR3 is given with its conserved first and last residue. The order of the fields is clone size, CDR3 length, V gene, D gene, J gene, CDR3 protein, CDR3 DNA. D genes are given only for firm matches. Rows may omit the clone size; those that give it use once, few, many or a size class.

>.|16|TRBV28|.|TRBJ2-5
CASTNPRPAGEETQYF
TGTGCCAGCACCAACCCCCGCCCAGCGGGTGAAGAGACCCAGTACTTC
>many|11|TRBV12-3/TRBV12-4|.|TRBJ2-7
CARNIPYEQYF
TGTGCCAGGAACATCCCTTACGAGCAGTACTTC
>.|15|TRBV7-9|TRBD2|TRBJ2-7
CASSLAEGLAPEQYF
TGTGCCAGCAGCTTAGCGGAAGGACTAGCCCCCGAGCAGTACTTC
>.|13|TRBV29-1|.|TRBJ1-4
CSVDAGADEKLFF
TGCAGCGTTGATGCGGGGGCGGACGAAAAACTGTTTTTT
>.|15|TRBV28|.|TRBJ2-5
CASSPPVSDQETQYF
TGTGCCAGCAGTCCCCCGGTGAGCGACCAAGAGACCCAGTACTTC
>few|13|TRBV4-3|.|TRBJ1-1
CASSQDYLTEAFF
TGCGCCAGCAGCCAAGATTATTTGACTGAAGCTTTCTTT
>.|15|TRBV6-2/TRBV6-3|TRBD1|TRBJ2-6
CASRDSPSGANVLTF
TGTGCCAGCCGGGACAGTCCGTCTGGGGCCAACGTCCTGACTTTC
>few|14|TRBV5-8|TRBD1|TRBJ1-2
CASSTPGGFYGYTF
TGTGCCAGCAGCACACCAGGGGGGTTCTATGGCTACACCTTC
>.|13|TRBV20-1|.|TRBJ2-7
CSARGPGTYEQYF
TGCAGTGCTAGAGGTCCAGGCACCTACGAGCAGTACTTC
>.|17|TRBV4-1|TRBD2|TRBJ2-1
CASSQEGPAGGPNEQFF
TGCGCCAGCAGCCAAGAAGGGCCAGCGGGGGGGCCCAATGAGCAGTTCTTC
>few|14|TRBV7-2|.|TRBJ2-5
CASSQSDSYQTQYF
TGTGCCAGCAGCCAATCGGACAGTTACCAGACCCAGTACTTC
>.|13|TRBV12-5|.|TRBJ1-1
CASGLGGSTEAFF
TGTGCTAGTGGTTTGGGGGGATCCACTGAAGCTTTCTTT
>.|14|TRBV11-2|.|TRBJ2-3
CASSLAVITDTQYF
TGTGCCAGCAGCTTAGCGGTGATCACAGATACGCAGTATTTT
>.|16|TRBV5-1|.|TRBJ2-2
CASSGGTGGSTGELFF
TGCGCCAGCAGCGGGGGGACAGGCGGGAGCACCGGGGAGCTGTTTTTT
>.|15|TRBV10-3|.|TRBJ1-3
CAISESAMVRNTIYF
TGTGCCATCAGTGAGTCTGCTATGGTTAGAAACACCATATATTTT
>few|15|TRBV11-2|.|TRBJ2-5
CASSLAPSGYETQYF
TGTGCCAGCAGCTTAGCCCCCTCGGGGTACGAGACCCAGTACTTC
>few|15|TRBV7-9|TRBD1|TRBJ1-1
CASSQGGQGNVEAFF
TGTGCCAGCAGCCAGGGGGGACAGGGGAATGTTGAAGCTTTCTTT
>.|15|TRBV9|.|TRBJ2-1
CASSVDGLSYNEQFF
TGTGCCAGCAGCGTAGATGGACTTAGCTACAATGAGCAGTTCTTC
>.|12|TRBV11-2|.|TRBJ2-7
CASSLGTGIEYF
TGTGCCAGCAGCTTAGGGACGGGAATTGAGTACTTC
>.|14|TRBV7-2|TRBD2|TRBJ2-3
CASSSIPSGDTQYF
TGTGCCAGCAGCTCAATACCTAGCGGGGATACGCAGTATTTT
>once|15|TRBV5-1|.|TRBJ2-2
CASSATNTNTGELFF
TGCGCCAGCAGCGCCACCAATACTAACACCGGGGAGCTGTTTTTT
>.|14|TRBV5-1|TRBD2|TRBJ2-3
CASSLSGNPDTQYF
TGCGCCAGCAGCTTGAGCGGGAACCCAGATACGCAGTATTTT
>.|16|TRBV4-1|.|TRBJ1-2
CASSQGIGVVDYGYTF
TGCGCCAGCAGCCAAGGAATCGGGGTAGTAGACTATGGCTACACCTTC
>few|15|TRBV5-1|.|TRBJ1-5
CASSWGDGSNQPQHF
TGCGCCAGCAGCTGGGGGGACGGGAGCAATCAGCCCCAGCATTTT
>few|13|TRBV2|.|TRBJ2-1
CASSEAPVNEQFF
TGTGCCAGCAGTGAAGCCCCGGTCAATGAGCAGTTCTTC
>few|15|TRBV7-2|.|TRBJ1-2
CASSLDLNLPYGYTF
TGTGCCAGCAGCTTAGACCTTAACCTACCGTATGGCTACACCTTC
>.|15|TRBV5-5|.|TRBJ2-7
CASSLEFTGLGEQYF
TGTGCCAGCAGCCTGGAATTTACAGGGTTAGGCGAGCAGTACTTC
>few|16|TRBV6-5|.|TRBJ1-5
CASGPGSPTRRQPQHF
TGTGCCAGCGGCCCCGGGTCCCCGACGCGCCGTCAGCCCCAGCATTTT
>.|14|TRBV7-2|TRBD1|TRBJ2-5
CASSFTGEWETQYF
TGTGCCAGCAGCTTTACAGGGGAGTGGGAGACCCAGTACTTC
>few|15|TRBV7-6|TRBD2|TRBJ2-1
CASSRLAGAGNEQFF
TGTGCCAGCAGCCGACTAGCGGGGGCAGGCAATGAGCAGTTCTTC
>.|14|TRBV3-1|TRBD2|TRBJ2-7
CASSPSGGGYEQYF
TGTGCCAGCAGCCCTAGCGGGGGGGGCTACGAGCAGTACTTC
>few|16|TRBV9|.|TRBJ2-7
CASSVAAGHSPYEQYF
TGTGCCAGCAGCGTAGCAGCGGGACATAGCCCCTACGAGCAGTACTTC
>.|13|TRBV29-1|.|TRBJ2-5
CSVEGQALETQYF
TGCAGCGTTGAAGGACAGGCGTTGGAGACCCAGTACTTC
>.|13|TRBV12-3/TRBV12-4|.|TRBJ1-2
CASSPLDLYGYTF
TGTGCCAGCAGTCCCTTGGACCTCTATGGCTACACCTTC
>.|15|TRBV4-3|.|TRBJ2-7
CASSQDTLGSYEQYF
TGCGCCAGCAGCCAAGATACATTAGGTTCCTACGAGCAGTACTTC
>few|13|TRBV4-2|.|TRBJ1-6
CASSQAEDSPLHF
TGTGCCAGCAGCCAAGCTGAGGATTCACCCCTCCACTTT
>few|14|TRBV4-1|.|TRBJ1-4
CASSQTGPNEKLFF
TGCGCCAGCAGCCAAACAGGGCCTAATGAAAAACTGTTTTTT
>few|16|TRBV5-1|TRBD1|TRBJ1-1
CASSETGEWLSTEAFF
TGCGCCAGCAGCGAGACAGGGGAATGGTTGAGCACTGAAGCTTTCTTT
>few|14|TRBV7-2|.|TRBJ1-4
CASSFDKTNEKLFF
TGTGCCAGCAGCTTCGACAAAACTAATGAAAAACTGTTTTTT
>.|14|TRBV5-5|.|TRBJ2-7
CASSSRLDLYEQYF
TGTGCCAGCAGCTCCCGACTAGATCTCTACGAGCAGTACTTC
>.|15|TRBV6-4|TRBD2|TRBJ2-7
CASSLPSGRTNEQYF
TGTGCCAGCAGCCTGCCTAGCGGGAGGACCAACGAGCAGTACTTC
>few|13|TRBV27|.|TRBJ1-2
CASSFGRDMGYTF
TGTGCCAGCAGTTTCGGCAGGGACATGGGCTACACCTTC
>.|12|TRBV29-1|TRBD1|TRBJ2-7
CSVMGQSYEQYF
TGCAGCGTTATGGGACAGTCTTACGAGCAGTACTTC
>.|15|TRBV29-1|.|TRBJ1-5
CSVDPREKSNQPQHF
TGCAGCGTTGATCCCAGGGAGAAGAGCAATCAGCCCCAGCATTTT
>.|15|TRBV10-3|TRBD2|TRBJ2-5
CAISRLAGGQETQYF
TGTGCCATCAGCCGACTAGCGGGAGGGCAAGAGACCCAGTACTTC
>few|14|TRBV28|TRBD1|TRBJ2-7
CASSFGTGCSEQYF
TGTGCCAGCAGCTTCGGGACAGGGTGTAGCGAGCAGTACTTC
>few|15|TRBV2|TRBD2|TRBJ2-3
CASSGLAGVADTQYF
TGTGCCAGCAGTGGGCTAGCGGGAGTGGCAGATACGCAGTATTTT
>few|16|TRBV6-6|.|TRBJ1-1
CASSSDAWGMNTEAFF
TGTGCCAGCAGTTCGGACGCCTGGGGCATGAACACTGAAGCTTTCTTT
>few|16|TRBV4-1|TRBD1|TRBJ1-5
CASSQERQGAYEPQHF
TGCGCCAGCAGCCAAGAGAGACAGGGGGCATATGAGCCCCAGCATTTT
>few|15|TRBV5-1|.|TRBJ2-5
CTSSLYDRDQETQYF
TGCACCAGCAGCTTGTATGACAGAGACCAAGAGACCCAGTACTTC
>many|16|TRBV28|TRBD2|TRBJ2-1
CASSFGREVSYNEQFF
TGTGCCAGCAGTTTCGGGCGGGAGGTGTCCTACAATGAGCAGTTCTTC
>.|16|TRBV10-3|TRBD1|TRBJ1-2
CAISEPWGQGLSGYTF
TGTGCCATCAGTGAGCCTTGGGGACAGGGATTGTCTGGCTACACCTTC
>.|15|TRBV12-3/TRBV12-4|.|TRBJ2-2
CAGSLQIDNTGELFF
TGTGCCGGCAGTTTACAGATTGATAACACCGGGGAGCTGTTTTTT
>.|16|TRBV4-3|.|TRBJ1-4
CASSQEMQGLNEKLFF
TGCGCCAGCAGCCAAGAAATGCAGGGTCTCAATGAAAAACTGTTTTTT
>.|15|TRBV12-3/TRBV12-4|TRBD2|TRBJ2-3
CASSFLAGLTDTQYF
TGTGCCAGCAGTTTTCTAGCGGGGCTCACAGATACGCAGTATTTT